This TCR beta chain stems from a study of Ad26.COV2.S vaccination and SARS-CoV-2 variants. General study results and limits: Substantial breadth in spike-specific CD8+ and CD4+ T cell responses was reportedly seen after vaccination. The TCR-based breadth and depth measures might underestimate overall T cell responses. People who got the vaccine or the placebo had similar non-spike TCR breadth.

A note on this clone: Its cognate antigen is unknown.

This CDR3 is built from 13 residues. With 5 bases removed from V and 4 bases from J, the gap between germline ends came to 11 bases. Germline loops: CDR1 SGHVS, CDR2 FQNEAQ. Noted treatment: roughly 18 received Ad26.COV2.S at low or high dose, single or two shots; 5 received placebo; per-sample allocation not given. Day 63 after the first injection of vaccine or placebo was the sampling time. Assay used: immunoSEQ multiplex PCR; TCRdb lists only in-frame clones, some missing. The sample has just over 350,000 clones, about 88% seen once. This chain joins TRBV7-8 and TRBJ1-1, with D hard to call. The material was peripheral blood, obtained in a trial of Ad26.COV2.S vaccine versus placebo. This TCR was recovered from a person between 18 and 65 years old who received the Ad26.COV2.S COVID-19 vaccine or a placebo. In DNA form, the CDR3 reads TGTGCCAGCAGCCACCCGGTAGGCACTGAAGCTTTCTTT. It is translated as CASSHPVGTEAFF.